This TCR beta chain was documented in a study of T-cell memory formation after mild COVID-19. One entry per CDR3 protein, called by TCRdb with MiXCR from the 5' RACE reads. The table lists roughly 300,000 distinct CDR3 sequences, about a sixth of them singletons. The CDR3 is made up of 15 amino acids. Trimming took 8 bases from V and 5 from J; bases not matched to a gene: 10. Germline V gives CDR1 MDHEN, CDR2 SYDVKM. The sample taken for sequencing was PBMCs or a T cell subset sorted from them (not recorded which). This clonotype was obtained from a man between 18 and 35 years old who had mild COVID-19 (a few samples of this study predate the infection). Cell type and time point are not known. The V gene is TRBV28, the J gene TRBJ2-5, with TRBD2 matching over 11 bases. The CDR3 bases are TGTGCCAGCCTAGCGGGGGGCGCTGAGTCTGAGACCCAGTACTTC. This sequence encodes CASLAGGAESETQYF.